This note documents a single TCR beta chain sequence. The protocol was immunoSEQ multiplex PCR, while the TCRdb copy is restricted to in-frame clones and leaves out a portion. The sample carries 65,000 to 85,000 clones, 93% recorded once. These data originate in a study of brain T cells in children with intractable seizures. The CDR3 consists of 14 residues. V lost 2 bases and J lost 0, with 6 bases in between. Germline assignment: CDR1 MNHEY and CDR2 SVGAGI. The sequenced sample was peripheral blood, obtained at surgery. V is TRBV6-5 and J is TRBJ2-3; D gene ambiguous. This clonotype was sampled from a boy under three years old with tuberous sclerosis and intractable seizures. CDR3 sequence reads: CASSYRRSTDTQYF. The CDR3 bases are TGTGCCAGCAGTTACCGCAGAAGCACAGATACGCAGTATTTT.